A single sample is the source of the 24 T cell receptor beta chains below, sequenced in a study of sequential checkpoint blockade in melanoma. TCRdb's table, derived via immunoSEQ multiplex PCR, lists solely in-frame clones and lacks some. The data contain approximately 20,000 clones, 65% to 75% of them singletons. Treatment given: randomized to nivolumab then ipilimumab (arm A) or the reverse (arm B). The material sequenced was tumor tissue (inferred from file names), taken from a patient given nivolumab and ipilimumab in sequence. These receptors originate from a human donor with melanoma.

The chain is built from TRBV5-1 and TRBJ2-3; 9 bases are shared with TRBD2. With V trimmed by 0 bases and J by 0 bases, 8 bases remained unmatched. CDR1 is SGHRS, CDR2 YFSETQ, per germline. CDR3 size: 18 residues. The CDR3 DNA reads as TGCGCCAGCAGCTTGGTAGCGGGAGAGGGTGGTAGCACAGATACGCAGTATTTT. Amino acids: CASSLVAGEGGSTDTQYF.

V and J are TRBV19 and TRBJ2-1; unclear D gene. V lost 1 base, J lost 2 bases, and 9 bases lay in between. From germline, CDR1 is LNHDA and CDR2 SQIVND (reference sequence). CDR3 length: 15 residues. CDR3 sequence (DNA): TGTGCCAGTAGTATAGTATCGGGTACCTACAATGAGCAGTTCTTC. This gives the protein CASSIVSGTYNEQFF.

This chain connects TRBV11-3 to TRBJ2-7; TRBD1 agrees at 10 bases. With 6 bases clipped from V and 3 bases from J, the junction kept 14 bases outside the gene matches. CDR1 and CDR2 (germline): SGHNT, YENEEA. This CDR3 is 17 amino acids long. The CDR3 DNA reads TGTGCCAGCAGAACCGACAGGGGGCTTGTTAGGCTCTACGAGCAGTACTTC. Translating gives CASRTDRGLVRLYEQYF.

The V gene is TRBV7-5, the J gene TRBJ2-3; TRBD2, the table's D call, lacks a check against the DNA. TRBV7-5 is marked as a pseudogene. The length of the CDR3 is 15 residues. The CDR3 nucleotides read TGTGCCAGCAGGGGGGGACTAGCGGCAACAGATACGCAGTATTTT. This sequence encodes CASRGGLAATDTQYF.

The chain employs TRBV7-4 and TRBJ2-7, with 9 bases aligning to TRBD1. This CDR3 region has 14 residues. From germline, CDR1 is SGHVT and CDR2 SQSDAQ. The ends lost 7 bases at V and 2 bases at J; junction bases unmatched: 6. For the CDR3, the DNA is TGTGCCAGCAAGCTCGGGACAGGGCCCTACGAGCAGTACTTC. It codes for CASKLGTGPYEQYF.

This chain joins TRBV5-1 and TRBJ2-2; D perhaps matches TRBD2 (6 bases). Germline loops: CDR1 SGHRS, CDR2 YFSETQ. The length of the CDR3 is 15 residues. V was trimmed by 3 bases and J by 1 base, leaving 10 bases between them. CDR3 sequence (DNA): TGCGCCAGCAGCTCCGGGACTGTGAACACCGGGGAGCTGTTTTTT. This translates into CASSSGTVNTGELFF.

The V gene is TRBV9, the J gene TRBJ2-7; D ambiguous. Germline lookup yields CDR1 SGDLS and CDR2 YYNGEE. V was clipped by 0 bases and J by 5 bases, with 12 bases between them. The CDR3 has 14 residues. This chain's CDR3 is CASSVEYSSHEQYF. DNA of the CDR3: TGTGCCAGCAGCGTAGAGTACAGCAGCCACGAGCAGTACTTC.

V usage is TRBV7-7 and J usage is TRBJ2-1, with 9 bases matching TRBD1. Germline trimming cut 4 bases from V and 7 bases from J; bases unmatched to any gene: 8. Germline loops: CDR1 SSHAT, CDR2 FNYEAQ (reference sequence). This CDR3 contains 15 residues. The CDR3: CASSSAGTGLNEQFF. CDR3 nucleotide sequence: TGTGCCAGCAGCTCAGCCGGGACAGGGCTAAATGAGCAGTTCTTC.

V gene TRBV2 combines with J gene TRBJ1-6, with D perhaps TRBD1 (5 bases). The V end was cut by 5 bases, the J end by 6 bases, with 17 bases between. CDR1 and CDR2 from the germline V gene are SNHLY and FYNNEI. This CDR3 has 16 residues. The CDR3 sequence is CASSLQPGPSNSPLHF. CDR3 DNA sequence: TGTGCCAGCAGTCTACAACCGGGACCGAGTAATTCACCCCTCCACTTT. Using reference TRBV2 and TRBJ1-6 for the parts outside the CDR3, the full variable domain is EPEVTQTPSHQVTQMGQEVILRCVPISNHLYFYWYRQILGQKVEFLVSFYNNEISEKSEIFDDQFSVERPDGSNFTLKIRSTKLEDSAMYFCASSLQPGPSNSPLHFGNGTRLTVT.

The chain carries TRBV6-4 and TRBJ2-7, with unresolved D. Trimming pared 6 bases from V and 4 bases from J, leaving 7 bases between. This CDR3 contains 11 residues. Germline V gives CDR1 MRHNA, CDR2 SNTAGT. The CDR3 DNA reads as TGTGCCAGCAGCCTTAGATACGAGCAGTACTTC. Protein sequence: CASSLRYEQYF.

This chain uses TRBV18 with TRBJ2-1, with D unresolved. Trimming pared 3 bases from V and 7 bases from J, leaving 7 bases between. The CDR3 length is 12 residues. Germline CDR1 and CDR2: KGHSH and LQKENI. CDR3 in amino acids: CASSPDKNEQFF. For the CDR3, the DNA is TGTGCCAGCTCACCGGATAAAAATGAGCAGTTCTTC.

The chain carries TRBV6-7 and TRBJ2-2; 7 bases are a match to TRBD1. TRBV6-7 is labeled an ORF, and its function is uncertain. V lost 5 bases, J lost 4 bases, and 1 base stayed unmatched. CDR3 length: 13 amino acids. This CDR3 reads CASSRDSTGELFF. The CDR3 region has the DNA TGTGCCAGCAGTAGGGACAGCACCGGGGAGCTGTTTTTT.

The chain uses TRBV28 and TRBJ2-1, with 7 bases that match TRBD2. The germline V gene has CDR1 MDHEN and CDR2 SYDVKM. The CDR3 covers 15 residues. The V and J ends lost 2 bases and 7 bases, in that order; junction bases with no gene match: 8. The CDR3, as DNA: TGTGCCAGCAGTTTAGTACTTGGGGAGGGGAATGAGCAGTTCTTC. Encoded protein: CASSLVLGEGNEQFF. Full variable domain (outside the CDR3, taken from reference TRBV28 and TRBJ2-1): DVKVTQSSRYLVKRTGEKVFLECVQDMDHENMFWYRQDPGLGLRLIYFSYDVKMKEKGDIPEGYSVSREKKERFSLILESASTNQTSMYLCASSLVLGEGNEQFFGPGTRLTVL.

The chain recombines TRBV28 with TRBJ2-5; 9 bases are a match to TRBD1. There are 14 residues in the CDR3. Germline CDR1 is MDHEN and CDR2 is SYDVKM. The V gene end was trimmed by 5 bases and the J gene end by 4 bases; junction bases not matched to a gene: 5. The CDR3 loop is CASSPNRGLETQYF. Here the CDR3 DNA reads TGTGCCAGCAGTCCCAACAGGGGGCTAGAGACCCAGTACTTC.

The chain's CDR3 is CASRERDRNTGELFF. In DNA form, the CDR3 reads TGTGCCAGCAGAGAAAGGGACAGGAACACCGGGGAGCTGTTTTTT. The chain links TRBV7-7 to TRBJ2-2; TRBD1 matches at 7 bases. Trimming took 6 bases from V and 1 from J; bases not matched to a gene: 5. The germline gives CDR1 SSHAT, CDR2 FNYEAQ (reference sequence). The CDR3 contains 15 residues.

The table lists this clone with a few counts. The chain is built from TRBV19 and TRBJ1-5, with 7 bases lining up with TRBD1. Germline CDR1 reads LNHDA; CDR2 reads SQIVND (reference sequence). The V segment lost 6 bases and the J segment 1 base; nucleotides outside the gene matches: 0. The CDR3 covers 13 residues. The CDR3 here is CASRGQSNQPQHF. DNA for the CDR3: TGTGCCAGTAGGGGACAGAGCAATCAGCCCCAGCATTTT.

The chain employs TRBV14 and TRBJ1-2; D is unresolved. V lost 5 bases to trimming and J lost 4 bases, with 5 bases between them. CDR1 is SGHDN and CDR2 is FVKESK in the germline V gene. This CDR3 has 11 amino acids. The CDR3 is CASSDLYGYTF. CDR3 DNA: TGTGCCAGCAGCGATCTCTATGGCTACACCTTC. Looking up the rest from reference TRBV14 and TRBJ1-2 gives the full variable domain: EAGVTQFPSHSVIEKGQTVTLRCDPISGHDNLYWYRRVMGKEIKFLLHFVKESKQDESGMPNNRFLAERTGGTYSTLKVQPAELEDSGVYFCASSDLYGYTFGSGTRLTVV.

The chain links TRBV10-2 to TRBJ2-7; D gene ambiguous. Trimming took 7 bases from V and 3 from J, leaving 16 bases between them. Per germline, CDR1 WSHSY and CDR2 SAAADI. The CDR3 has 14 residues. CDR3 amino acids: CASKSGPLGYEQYF. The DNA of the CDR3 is TGCGCCAGCAAATCAGGTCCTTTGGGCTACGAGCAGTACTTC.

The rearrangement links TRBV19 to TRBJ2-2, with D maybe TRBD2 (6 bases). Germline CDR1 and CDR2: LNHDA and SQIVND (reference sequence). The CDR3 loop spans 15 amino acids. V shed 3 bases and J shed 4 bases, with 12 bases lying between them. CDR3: CASSMWQGGTGELFF. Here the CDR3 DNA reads TGTGCCAGTAGTATGTGGCAGGGAGGCACCGGGGAGCTGTTTTTT.

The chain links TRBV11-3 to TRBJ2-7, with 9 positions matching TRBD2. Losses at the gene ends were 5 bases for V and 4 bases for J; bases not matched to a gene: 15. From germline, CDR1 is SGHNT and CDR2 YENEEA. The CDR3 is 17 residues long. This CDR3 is CASSLSALAGEGYEQYF. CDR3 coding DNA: TGTGCCAGCAGCCTATCCGCACTAGCGGGCGAAGGGTACGAGCAGTACTTC.

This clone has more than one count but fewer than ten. CDR3 protein: CASSLTAQGATNEKLFF. CDR3 nucleotide sequence: TGTGCCAGCAGCTTAACGGCGCAGGGGGCAACTAATGAAAAACTGTTTTTT. The rearrangement links TRBV9 to TRBJ1-4, with 7 bases aligning to TRBD1. Germline loops: CDR1 SGDLS, CDR2 YYNGEE. The CDR3 is made up of 17 amino acids. Losses at the gene ends were 4 bases for V and 0 bases for J; bases not matched to a gene: 9.

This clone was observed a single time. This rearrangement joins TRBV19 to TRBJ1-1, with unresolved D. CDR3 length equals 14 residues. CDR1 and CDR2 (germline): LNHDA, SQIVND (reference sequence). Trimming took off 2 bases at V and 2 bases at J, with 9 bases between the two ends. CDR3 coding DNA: TGTGCCAGTAGTATACTAAACGGCAACACTGAAGCTTTCTTT. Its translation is CASSILNGNTEAFF.

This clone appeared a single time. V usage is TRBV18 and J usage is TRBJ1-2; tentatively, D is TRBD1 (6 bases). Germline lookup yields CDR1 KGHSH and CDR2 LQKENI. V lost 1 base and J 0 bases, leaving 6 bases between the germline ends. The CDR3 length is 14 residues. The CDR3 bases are TGTGCCAGCTCACCACAGGGGGCTAACTATGGCTACACCTTC. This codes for CASSPQGANYGYTF. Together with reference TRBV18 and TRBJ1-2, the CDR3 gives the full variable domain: NAGVMQNPRHLVRRRGQEARLRCSPMKGHSHVYWYRQLPEEGLKFMVYLQKENIIDESGMPKERFSAEFPKEGPSILRIQQVVRGDSAAYFCASSPQGANYGYTFGSGTRLTVV.

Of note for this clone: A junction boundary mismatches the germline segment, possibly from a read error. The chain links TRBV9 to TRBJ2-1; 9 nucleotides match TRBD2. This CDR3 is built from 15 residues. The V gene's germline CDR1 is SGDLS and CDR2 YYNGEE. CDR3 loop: CTSSQLAGSYNEQFF. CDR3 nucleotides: TGTACCAGCAGCCAGCTAGCGGGGTCCTACAATGAGCAGTTCTTC.